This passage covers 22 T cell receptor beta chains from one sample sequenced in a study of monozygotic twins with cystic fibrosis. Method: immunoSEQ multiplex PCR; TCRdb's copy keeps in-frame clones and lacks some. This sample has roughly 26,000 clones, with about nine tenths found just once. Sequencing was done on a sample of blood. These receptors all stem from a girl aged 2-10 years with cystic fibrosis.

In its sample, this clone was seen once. CDR3 sequence reads: CASSRTSARNYEQYF. The DNA of the CDR3 is TGTGCCAGTAGCCGGACTAGCGCGAGAAATTACGAGCAGTACTTC. This chain joins TRBV19 and TRBJ2-7; the match to TRBD2 covers 9 bases. V was clipped by 6 bases and J by 4 bases; unmatched bases: 10. Germline assignment: CDR1 LNHDA and CDR2 SQIVND (reference sequence). The CDR3 runs 15 residues.

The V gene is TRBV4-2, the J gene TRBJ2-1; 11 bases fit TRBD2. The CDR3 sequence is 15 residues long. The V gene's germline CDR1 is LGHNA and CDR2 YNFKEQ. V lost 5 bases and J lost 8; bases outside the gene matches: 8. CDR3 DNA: TGTGCCAGCAGCTCCAGGACTAGCGGGTCAGATGAGCAGTTCTTC. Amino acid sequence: CASSSRTSGSDEQFF.

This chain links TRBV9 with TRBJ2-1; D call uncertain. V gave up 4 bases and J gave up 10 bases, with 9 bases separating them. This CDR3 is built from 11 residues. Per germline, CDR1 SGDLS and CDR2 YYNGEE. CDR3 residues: CASSIKGEQFF. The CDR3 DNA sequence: TGTGCCAGCAGCATCAAAGGGGAGCAGTTCTTC.

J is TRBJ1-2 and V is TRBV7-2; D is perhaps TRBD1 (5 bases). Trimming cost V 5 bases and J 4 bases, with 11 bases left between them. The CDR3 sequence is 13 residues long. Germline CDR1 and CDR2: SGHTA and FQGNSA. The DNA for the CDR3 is TGTGCCAGCAGCCTCGCGCAGGGCTATGGCTACACCTTC. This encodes CASSLAQGYGYTF.

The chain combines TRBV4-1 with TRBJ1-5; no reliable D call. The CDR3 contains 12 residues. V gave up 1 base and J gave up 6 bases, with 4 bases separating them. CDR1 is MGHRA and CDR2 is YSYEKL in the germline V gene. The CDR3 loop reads CASSQGGQPQHF. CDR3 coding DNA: TGCGCCAGCAGCCAAGGGGGTCAGCCCCAGCATTTT.

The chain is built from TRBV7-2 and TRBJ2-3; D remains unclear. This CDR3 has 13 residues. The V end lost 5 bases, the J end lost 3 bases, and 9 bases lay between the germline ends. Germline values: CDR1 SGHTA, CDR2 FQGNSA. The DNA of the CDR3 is TGTGCCAGCAGCGCCCGGGTTACAGATACGCAGTATTTT. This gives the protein CASSARVTDTQYF.

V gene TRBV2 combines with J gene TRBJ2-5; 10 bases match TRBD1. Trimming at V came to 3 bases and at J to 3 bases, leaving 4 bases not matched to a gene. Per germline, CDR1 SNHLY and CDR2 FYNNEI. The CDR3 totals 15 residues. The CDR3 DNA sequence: TGTGCCAGCAGTGATATCGGGACAGGGGAAGAGACCCAGTACTTC. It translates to CASSDIGTGEETQYF.

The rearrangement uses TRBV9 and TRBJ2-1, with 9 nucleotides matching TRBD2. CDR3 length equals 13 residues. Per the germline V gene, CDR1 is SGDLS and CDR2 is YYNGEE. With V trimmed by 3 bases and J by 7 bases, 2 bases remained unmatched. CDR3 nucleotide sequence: TGTGCCAGCAGCGCCCTAGCGGGGAATGAGCAGTTCTTC. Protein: CASSALAGNEQFF.

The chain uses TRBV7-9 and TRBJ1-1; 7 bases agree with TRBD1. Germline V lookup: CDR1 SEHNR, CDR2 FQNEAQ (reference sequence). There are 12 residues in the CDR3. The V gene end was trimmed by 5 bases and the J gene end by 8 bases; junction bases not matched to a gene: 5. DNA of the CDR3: TGTGCCAGCAGCCCGTTACAGGGGGAAGCTTTCTTT. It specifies CASSPLQGEAFF.

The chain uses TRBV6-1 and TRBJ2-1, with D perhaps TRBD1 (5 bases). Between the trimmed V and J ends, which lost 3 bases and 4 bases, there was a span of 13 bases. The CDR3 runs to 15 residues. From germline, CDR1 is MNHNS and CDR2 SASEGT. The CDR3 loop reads CASSDAGNTYNEQFF. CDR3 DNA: TGTGCCAGCAGTGATGCAGGGAATACGTACAATGAGCAGTTCTTC.

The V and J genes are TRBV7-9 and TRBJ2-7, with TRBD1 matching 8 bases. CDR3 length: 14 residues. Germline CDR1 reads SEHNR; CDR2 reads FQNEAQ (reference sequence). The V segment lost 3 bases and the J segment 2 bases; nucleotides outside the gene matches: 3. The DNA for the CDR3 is TGTGCCAGCAGCTTTTGGGACAGGACCTACGAGCAGTACTTC. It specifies CASSFWDRTYEQYF.

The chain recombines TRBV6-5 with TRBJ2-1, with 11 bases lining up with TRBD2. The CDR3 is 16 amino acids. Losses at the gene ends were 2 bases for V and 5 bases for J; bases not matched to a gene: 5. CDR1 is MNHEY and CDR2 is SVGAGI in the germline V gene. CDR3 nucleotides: TGTGCCAGCAGTTACGGCTTAGCGGGGGGGGACAATGAGCAGTTCTTC. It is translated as CASSYGLAGGDNEQFF.

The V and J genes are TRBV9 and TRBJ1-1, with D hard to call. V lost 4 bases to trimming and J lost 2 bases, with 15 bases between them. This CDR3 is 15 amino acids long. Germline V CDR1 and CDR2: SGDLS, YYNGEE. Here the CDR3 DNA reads TGTGCCAGCAGCCCCAACCCCGGGAGAAACACTGAAGCTTTCTTT. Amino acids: CASSPNPGRNTEAFF.

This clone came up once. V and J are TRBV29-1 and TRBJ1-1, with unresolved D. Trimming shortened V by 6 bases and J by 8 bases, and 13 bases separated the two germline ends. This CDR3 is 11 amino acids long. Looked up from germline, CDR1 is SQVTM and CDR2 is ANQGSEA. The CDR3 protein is CSVPDAREAFF. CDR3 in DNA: TGCAGCGTCCCGGATGCCCGAGAAGCTTTCTTT. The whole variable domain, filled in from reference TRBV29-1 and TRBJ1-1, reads SAVISQKPSRDICQRGTSLTIQCQVDSQVTMMFWYRQQPGQSLTLIATANQGSEATYESGFVIDKFPISRPNLTFSTLTVSNMSPEDSSIYLCSVPDAREAFFGQGTRLTVV.

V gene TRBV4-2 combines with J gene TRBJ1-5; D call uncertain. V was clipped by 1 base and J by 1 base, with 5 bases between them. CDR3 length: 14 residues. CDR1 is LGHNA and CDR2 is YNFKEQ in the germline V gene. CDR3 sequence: CASSQAGSNQPQHF. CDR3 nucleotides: TGTGCCAGCAGCCAAGCAGGAAGCAATCAGCCCCAGCATTTT.

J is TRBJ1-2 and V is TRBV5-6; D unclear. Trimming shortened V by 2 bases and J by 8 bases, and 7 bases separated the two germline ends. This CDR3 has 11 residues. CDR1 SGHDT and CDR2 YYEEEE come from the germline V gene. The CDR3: CASSFSEGYTF. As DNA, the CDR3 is TGTGCCAGCAGCTTTAGTGAGGGCTACACCTTC.

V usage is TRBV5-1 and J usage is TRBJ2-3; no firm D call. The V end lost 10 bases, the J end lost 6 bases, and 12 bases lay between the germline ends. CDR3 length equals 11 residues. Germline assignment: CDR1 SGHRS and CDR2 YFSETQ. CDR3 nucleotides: TGCGCCTCTTCCTTTTTGGATACGCAGTATTTT. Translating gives CASSFLDTQYF.

For the CDR3, the DNA is TGTGCCAGCAAAACACAGGGTTACGGCTACACCTTC. Translation gives CASKTQGYGYTF. V is TRBV6-5 and J is TRBJ1-2; D may be TRBD1 (6 bases). Per germline, CDR1 MNHEY and CDR2 SVGAGI. The CDR3 spans 12 residues. The V end was cut by 7 bases, the J end by 8 bases, with 14 bases between.

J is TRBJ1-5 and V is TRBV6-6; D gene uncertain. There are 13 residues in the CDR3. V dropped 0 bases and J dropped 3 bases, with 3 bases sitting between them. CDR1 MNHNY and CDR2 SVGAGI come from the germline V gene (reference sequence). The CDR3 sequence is CASSYSTNQPQHF. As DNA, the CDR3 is TGTGCCAGCAGTTACTCCACCAATCAGCCCCAGCATTTT.

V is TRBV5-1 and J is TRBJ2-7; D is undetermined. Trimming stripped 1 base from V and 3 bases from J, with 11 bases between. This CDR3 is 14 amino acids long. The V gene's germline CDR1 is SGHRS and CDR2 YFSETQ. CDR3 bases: TGCGCCAGCAGCTTGTCAATCGGTGGCTACGAGCAGTACTTC. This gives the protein CASSLSIGGYEQYF.

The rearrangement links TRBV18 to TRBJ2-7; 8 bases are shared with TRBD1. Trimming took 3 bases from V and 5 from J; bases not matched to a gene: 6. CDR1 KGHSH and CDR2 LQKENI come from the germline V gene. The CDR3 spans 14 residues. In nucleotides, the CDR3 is TGTGCCAGCTCACCCAGGACAGGGAAGGACGAGCAGTACTTC. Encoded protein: CASSPRTGKDEQYF.

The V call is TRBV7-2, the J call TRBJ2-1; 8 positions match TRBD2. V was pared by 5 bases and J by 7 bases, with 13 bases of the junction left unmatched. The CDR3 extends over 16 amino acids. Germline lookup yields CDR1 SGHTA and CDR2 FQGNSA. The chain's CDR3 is CASSITGTSAANEQFF. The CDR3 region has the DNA TGTGCCAGCAGCATCACCGGGACTAGTGCGGCTAATGAGCAGTTCTTC.